This T cell receptor beta chain was captured by sequencing in a study of early T cells in non-severe SARS-CoV-2 infection. Study background: With bulk RNA from unsorted whole blood as input, sequencing yielded unpaired chains.

Study results and limitations: Missing private and CD4 specificities, VDJdb matching favored anti-spike CD8 responses.

Unique molecular identifiers (one per individual cDNA molecule) were attached. TCRdb re-analysed the 5' RACE reads in MiXCR, keeping a single row per CDR3 protein. Counted here are 20,000 to 30,000 distinct CDR3 sequences, about 4.5% occurring once; the ten biggest clones make up about a sixth. In this sample, this clonotype turned up many times. Its antigen is unidentified. The clonotype was recovered from an adult who was a healthcare worker with PCR-confirmed SARS-CoV-2 infection or an uninfected control (not recorded which). Sequenced input: whole blood.

The CDR3 loop is CASSSAGFNEQFF. The CDR3, as DNA: TGTGCCAGCAGTTCGGCCGGGTTCAATGAGCAGTTCTTC. The chain recombines TRBV7-3 with TRBJ2-1; no clear D. V dropped 6 bases and J dropped 6 bases, with 12 bases sitting between them. Germline values: CDR1 SGHTA, CDR2 FQGTGA. The CDR3 has 13 amino acids.